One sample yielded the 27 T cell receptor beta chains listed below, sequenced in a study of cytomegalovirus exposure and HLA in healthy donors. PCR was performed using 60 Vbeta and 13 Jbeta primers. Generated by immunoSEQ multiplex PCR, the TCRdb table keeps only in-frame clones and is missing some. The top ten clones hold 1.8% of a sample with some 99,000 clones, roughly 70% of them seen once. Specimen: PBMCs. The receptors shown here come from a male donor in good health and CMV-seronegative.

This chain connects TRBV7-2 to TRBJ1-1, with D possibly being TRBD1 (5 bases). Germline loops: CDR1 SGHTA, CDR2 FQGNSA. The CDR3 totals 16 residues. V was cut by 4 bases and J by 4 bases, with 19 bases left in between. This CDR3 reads CASSSAAWGDGTEAFF. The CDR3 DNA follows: TGTGCCAGCAGCTCGGCGGCCTGGGGCGACGGCACTGAAGCTTTCTTT.

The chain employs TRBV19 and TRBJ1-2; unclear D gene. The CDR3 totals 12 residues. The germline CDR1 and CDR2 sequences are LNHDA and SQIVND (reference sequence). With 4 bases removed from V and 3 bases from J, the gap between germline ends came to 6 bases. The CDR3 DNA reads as TGTGCCAGTAGTAGTAGAGACTATGGCTACACCTTC. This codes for CASSSRDYGYTF.

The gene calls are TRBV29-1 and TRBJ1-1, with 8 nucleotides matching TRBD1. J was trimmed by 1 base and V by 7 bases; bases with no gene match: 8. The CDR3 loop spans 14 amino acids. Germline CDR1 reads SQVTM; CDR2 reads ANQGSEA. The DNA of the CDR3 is TGCAGCGATCTGACAGGGGAGGAGAACACTGAAGCTTTCTTT. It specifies CSDLTGEENTEAFF.

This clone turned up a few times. CDR3 nucleotide sequence: TGTGCCAGTAGTAGGGGTGACAGGGGCATTTCGGTGAACACTGAAGCTTTCTTT. Encoded protein: CASSRGDRGISVNTEAFF. The V and J genes are TRBV19 and TRBJ1-1; 8 positions agree with TRBD1. The CDR3 sequence is 18 residues long. The germline V gene encodes CDR1 LNHDA and CDR2 SQIVND (reference sequence). After removal of 4 bases from V and 0 bases from J, the junction contained 13 bases not matched to a gene.

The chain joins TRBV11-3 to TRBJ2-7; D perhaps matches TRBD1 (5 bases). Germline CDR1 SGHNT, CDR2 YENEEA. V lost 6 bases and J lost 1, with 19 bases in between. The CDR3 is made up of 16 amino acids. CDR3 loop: CASSFQGYGESYEQYF. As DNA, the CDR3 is TGTGCCAGCAGTTTTCAGGGTTATGGTGAGTCCTACGAGCAGTACTTC.

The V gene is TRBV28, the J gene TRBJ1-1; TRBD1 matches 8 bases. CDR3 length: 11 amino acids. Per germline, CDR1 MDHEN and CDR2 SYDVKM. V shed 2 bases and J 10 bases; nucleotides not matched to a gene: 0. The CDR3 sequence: CASSLDRGAFF. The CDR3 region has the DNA TGTGCCAGCAGTTTAGACAGGGGAGCTTTCTTT.

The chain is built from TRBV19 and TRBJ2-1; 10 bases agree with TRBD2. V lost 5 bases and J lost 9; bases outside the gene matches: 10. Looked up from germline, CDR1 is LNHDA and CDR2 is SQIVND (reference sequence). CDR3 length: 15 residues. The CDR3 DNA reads TGTGCCAGTAGTGCCCAAGCGGGAGGGCCGGGTGAGCAGTTCTTC. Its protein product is CASSAQAGGPGEQFF.

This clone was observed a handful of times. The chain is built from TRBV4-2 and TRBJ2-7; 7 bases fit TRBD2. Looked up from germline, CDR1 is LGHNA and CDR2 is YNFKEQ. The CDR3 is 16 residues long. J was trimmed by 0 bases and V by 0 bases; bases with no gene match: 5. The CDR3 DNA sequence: TGTGCCAGCAGCCAAGAATGGGGCGGGAGCTCCTACGAGCAGTACTTC. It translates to CASSQEWGGSSYEQYF.

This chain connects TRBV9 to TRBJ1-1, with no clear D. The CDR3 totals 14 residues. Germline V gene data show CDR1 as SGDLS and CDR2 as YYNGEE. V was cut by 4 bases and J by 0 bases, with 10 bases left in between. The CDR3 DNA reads TGTGCCAGCAGCTCTCGTCTTCTGAACACTGAAGCTTTCTTT. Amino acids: CASSSRLLNTEAFF.

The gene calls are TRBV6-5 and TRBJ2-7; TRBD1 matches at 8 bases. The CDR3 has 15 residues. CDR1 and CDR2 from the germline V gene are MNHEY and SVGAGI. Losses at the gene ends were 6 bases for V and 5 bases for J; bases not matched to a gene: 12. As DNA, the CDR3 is TGTGCCAGCAGAAACAGGGGGGCAGAAAACGACGAGCAGTACTTC. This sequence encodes CASRNRGAENDEQYF.

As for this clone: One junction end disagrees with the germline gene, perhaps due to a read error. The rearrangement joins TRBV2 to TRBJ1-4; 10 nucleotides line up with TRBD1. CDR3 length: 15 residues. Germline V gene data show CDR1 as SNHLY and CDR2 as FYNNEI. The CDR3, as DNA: TGTGCCAGCAGCGAAGGACAGGGGGTTCATGAAAAACTGTTTTTT. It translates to CASSEGQGVHEKLFF.

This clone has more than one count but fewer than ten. The DNA for the CDR3 is TGTGCCAGCAGACGATTGGCAGTAGGACAGGAAAAACTGTTTTTT. Protein: CASRRLAVGQEKLFF. The chain is built from TRBV7-2 and TRBJ1-4; D may be TRBD1 (6 bases). CDR3 length: 15 amino acids. Germline CDR1 is SGHTA and CDR2 is FQGNSA. Trimming removed 6 bases at V and 8 bases at J, with 19 bases between. The complete variable domain, with remaining parts taken from reference TRBV7-2 and TRBJ1-4, reads GAGVSQSPSNKVTEKGKDVELRCDPISGHTALYWYRQSLGQGLEFLIYFQGNSAPDKSGLPSDRFSAERTGGSVSTLTIQRTQQEDSAVYLCASRRLAVGQEKLFFGSGTQLSVL.

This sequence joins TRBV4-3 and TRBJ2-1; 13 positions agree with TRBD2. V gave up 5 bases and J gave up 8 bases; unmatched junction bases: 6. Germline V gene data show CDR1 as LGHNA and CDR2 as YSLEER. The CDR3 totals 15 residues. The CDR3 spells CASSATSGRVDEQFF. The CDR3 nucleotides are TGCGCCAGCAGCGCAACTAGCGGGAGGGTTGATGAGCAGTTCTTC.

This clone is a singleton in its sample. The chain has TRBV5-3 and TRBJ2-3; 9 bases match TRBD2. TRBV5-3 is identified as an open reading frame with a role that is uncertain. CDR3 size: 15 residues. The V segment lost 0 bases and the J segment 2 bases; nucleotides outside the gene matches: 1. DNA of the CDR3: TGTGCCAGAAGCTTGGCTAGCGGGAACACAGATACGCAGTATTTT. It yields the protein CARSLASGNTDTQYF.

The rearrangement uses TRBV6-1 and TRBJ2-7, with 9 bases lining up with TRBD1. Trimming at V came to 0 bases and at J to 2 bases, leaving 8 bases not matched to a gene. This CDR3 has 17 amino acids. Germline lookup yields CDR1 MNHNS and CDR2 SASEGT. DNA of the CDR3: TGTGCCAGCAGTGAAGCGCTTCCGGGACAGGGCACCTACGAGCAGTACTTC. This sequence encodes CASSEALPGQGTYEQYF.

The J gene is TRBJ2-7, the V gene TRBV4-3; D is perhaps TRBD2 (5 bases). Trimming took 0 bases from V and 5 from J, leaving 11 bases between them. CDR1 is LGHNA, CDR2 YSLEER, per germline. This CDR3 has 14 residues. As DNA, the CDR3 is TGCGCCAGCAGCCAAGAGACGGGGTACCACGAGCAGTACTTC. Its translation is CASSQETGYHEQYF.

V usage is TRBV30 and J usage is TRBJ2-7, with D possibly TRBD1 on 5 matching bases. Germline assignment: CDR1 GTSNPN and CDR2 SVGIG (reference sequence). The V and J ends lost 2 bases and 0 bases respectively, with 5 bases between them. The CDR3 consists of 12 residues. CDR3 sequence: CAWSQGSYEQYF. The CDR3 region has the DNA TGTGCCTGGAGTCAGGGCTCCTACGAGCAGTACTTC.

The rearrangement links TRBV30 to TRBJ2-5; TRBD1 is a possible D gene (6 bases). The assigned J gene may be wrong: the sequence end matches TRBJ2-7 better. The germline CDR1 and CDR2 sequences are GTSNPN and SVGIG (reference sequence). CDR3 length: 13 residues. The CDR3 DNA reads TGTGCCTGGAGTCGGAACAGGGACGACGAGCAGTACTTC. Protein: CAWSRNRDDEQYF.

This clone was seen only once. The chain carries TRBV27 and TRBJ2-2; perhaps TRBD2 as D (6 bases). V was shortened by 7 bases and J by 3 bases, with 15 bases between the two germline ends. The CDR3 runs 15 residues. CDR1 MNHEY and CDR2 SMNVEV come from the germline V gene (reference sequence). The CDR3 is CASTPAGSYTGELFF. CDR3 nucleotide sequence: TGTGCCAGCACTCCGGCGGGATCCTACACCGGGGAGCTGTTTTTT.

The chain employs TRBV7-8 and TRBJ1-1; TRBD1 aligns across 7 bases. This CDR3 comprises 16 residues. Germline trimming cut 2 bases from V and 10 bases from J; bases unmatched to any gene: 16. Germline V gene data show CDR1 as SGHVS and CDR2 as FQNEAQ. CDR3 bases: TGTGCCAGCAGCTTACGAACGAACTACAGGGGAAGGGTAGCTTTCTTT. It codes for CASSLRTNYRGRVAFF.

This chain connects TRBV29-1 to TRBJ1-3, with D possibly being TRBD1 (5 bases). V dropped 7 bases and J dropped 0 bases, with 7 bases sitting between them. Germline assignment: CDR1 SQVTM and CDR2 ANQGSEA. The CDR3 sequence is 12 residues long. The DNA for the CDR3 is TGCAGCGGACAGACCTCTGGAAACACCATATATTTT. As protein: CSGQTSGNTIYF.

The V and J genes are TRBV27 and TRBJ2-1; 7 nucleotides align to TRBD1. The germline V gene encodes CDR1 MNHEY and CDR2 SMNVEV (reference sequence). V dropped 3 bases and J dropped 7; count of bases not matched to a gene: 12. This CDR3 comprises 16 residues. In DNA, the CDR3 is TGTGCCAGCAGTTTTCGGACAGGAGGTCTCCGGAATGAGCAGTTCTTC. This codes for CASSFRTGGLRNEQFF.

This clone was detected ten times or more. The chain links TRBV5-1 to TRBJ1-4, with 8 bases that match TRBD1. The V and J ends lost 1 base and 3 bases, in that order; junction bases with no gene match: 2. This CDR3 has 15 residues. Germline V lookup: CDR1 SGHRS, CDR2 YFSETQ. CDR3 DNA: TGCGCCAGCAGCTTGCAGGGGGCTGCTAATGAAAAACTGTTTTTT. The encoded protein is CASSLQGAANEKLFF.

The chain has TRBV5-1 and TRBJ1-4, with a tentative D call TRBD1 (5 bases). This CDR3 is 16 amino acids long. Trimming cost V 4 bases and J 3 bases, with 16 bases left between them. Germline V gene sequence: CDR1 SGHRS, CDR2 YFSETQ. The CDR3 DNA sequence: TGCGCCAGCAGCCCCACATCAGGGTCGGCTAATGAAAAACTGTTTTTT. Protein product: CASSPTSGSANEKLFF.

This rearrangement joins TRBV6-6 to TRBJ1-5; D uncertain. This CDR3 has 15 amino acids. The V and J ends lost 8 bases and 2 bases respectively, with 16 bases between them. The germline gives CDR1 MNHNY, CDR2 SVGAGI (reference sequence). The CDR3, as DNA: TGTGCCAGCTCTTTCAGTTCCAGTGGCAATCAGCCCCAGCATTTT. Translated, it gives CASSFSSSGNQPQHF.

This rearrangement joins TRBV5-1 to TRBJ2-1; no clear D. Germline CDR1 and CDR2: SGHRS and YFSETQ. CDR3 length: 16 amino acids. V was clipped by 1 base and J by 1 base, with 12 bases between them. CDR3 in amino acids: CASSLLSSRSYNEQFF. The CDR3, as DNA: TGCGCCAGCAGCTTGCTTAGTTCGAGGTCCTACAATGAGCAGTTCTTC.

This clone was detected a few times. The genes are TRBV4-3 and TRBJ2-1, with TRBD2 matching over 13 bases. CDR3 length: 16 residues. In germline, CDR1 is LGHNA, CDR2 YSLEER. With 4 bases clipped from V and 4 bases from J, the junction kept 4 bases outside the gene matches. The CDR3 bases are TGCGCCAGCAGCCGAGGACTAGCGGGAGATTACAATGAGCAGTTCTTC. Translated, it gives CASSRGLAGDYNEQFF.